The present T cell receptor (beta chain) was sequenced within a study of patients and donors after allogeneic stem cell transplantation. A single record per CDR3 protein comes from TCRdb applying MiXCR to the RT-PCR reads. The sample has around 240,000 distinct CDR3 sequences, 13% to 15% seen once. This clonotype showed up just a few times. The CDR3 length is 12 residues. The V end lost 7 bases, the J end lost 5 bases, and 10 bases lay between the germline ends. CDR1 and CDR2 from the germline V gene are SGHDT and YYEEEE. The sequence derives from a human donor who was either an allogeneic HSCT recipient or a stem cell or donor lymphocyte infusion donor (not recorded which). It is not recorded whose cells these are; they may come from a transplant donor. The V call is TRBV5-6, the J call TRBJ1-3; D is undetermined. The source material was blood, either unsorted or a sorted T cell fraction (not recorded which). The chain's CDR3 is CASPLQRNTIYF. CDR3 DNA sequence: TGTGCCAGCCCCTTGCAGAGAAACACCATATATTTT.